This T cell receptor beta chain came from a study of beta chain features in type 1 diabetes. The CDR3 has 16 amino acids. Germline V gives CDR1 SQVTM, CDR2 ANQGSEA. Losses at the gene ends were 4 bases for V and 0 bases for J; bases not matched to a gene: 8. Since all of the isolated RNA was reverse transcribed, expressed TCRB transcripts were what got sequenced. Assay used: immunoSEQ multiplex PCR; TCRdb lists only in-frame clones, some missing. In the table there are over 700,000 clones, around a sixth of which are singletons. This clonotype was obtained from a woman under 30 in good health. The chain uses TRBV29-1 and TRBJ2-1; 8 positions match TRBD2. The material sequenced was naive CD4+ T cells from blood. The CDR3 sequence is CSVVGLAASSYNEQFF. The CDR3 region has the DNA TGCAGCGTTGTCGGACTAGCTGCGAGCTCCTACAATGAGCAGTTCTTC.